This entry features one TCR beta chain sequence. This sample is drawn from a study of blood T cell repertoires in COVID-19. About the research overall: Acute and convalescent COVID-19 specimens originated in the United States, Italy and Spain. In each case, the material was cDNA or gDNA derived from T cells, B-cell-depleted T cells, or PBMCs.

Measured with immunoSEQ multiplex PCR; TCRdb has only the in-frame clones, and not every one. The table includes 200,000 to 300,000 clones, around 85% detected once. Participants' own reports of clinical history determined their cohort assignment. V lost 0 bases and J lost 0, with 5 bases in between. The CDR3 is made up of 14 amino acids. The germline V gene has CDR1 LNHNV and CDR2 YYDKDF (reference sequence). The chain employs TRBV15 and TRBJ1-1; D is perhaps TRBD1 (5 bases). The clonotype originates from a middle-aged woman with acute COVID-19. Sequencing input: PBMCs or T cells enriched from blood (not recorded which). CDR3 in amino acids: CATSRDRVNTEAFF. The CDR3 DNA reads TGTGCCACCAGCAGAGACAGGGTGAACACTGAAGCTTTCTTT.